The next 27 T cell receptor beta chains were all read from a single sample in a study of T cells in Graves' hyperthyroidism and ophthalmopathy. Researchers took RNA transcripts and amplified the TCR beta CDR3 regions from them. The HTBI primer set served for first-round RT-PCR of the TCR CDR3. TCRdb processed the multiplex PCR reads anew with MiXCR; each CDR3 protein has one entry. The sample lists about 200,000 distinct CDR3 sequences, about 18% occurring once. Material: blood. The receptors here all came from a man aged 35 to 55 with Graves' hyperthyroidism.

In its sample, this clonotype was seen many times. CDR3 residues: CSARGVRAAAVTYEQYF. The DNA for the CDR3 is TGCAGTGCTAGAGGGGTTAGGGCGGCGGCGGTGACCTACGAGCAGTACTTC. The chain uses TRBV20-1 and TRBJ2-7; D is uncertain. This CDR3 contains 17 residues. Germline assignment: CDR1 DFQATT and CDR2 SNEGSKA (reference sequence). The V and J ends lost 1 base and 2 bases respectively, with 21 bases between them.

The chain is built from TRBV6-9 and TRBJ1-3; weak D call: TRBD1 (5 bases). Germline V CDR1 and CDR2: MNHGY, SVAAGI. The germline V and J ends were trimmed by 4 bases and 4 bases, with 8 bases remaining between them. CDR3 length: 13 amino acids. The CDR3 nucleotides are TGTGCCAGCAGTTCAGGGTGGGGAAACACCATATATTTT. Residues: CASSSGWGNTIYF.

This clonotype has ten or more counts. The CDR3 DNA follows: TGTGCCAGCAGTGAAAGCAGGACTAACGACGAGCAGTACTTC. This codes for CASSESRTNDEQYF. The genes are TRBV2 and TRBJ2-7; D perhaps matches TRBD2 (6 bases). V was cut by 2 bases and J by 5 bases, with 13 bases left in between. This CDR3 has 14 amino acids. The V gene's germline CDR1 is SNHLY and CDR2 FYNNEI. Drawing the rest from reference TRBV2 and TRBJ2-7, the complete variable domain is EPEVTQTPSHQVTQMGQEVILRCVPISNHLYFYWYRQILGQKVEFLVSFYNNEISEKSEIFDDQFSVERPDGSNFTLKIRSTKLEDSAMYFCASSESRTNDEQYFGPGTRLTVT.

There are many counts of this clonotype. In DNA, the CDR3 is TGTGCCAGCAGCCAGGACAGGGGGCCCTACGAGCAGTACTTC. Translated: CASSQDRGPYEQYF. The chain joins TRBV7-3 to TRBJ2-7; 11 bases align to TRBD1. This CDR3 region has 14 residues. V gave up 5 bases and J gave up 2 bases; unmatched junction bases: 2. Germline V gene data show CDR1 as SGHTA and CDR2 as FQGTGA.

This clonotype was detected many times. V and J are TRBV15 and TRBJ1-1; 11 positions match TRBD1. CDR1 is LNHNV and CDR2 is YYDKDF in the germline V gene (reference sequence). The CDR3 extends over 13 amino acids. V lost 6 bases to trimming and J lost 5 bases; unmatched junction nucleotides: 2. CDR3 bases: TGTGCCACCAGGGGACAGGGGGATACTGAAGCTTTCTTT. This translates into CATRGQGDTEAFF.

This clonotype occurred many times. The rearrangement joins TRBV7-9 to TRBJ2-3; the D gene is possibly TRBD2 (7 bases). From germline, CDR1 is SEHNR and CDR2 FQNEAQ (reference sequence). V shed 5 bases and J shed 2 bases, with 14 bases lying between them. This CDR3 contains 15 residues. CDR3 nucleotides: TGTGCCAGCAGCATGGCGGGGGCCTTCACAGATACGCAGTATTTT. Its protein is CASSMAGAFTDTQYF.

This clonotype turned up a few times. V usage is TRBV3-1 and J usage is TRBJ1-1, with a tentative D call TRBD1 (6 bases). Germline loops: CDR1 LGHDT, CDR2 YNNKEL (reference sequence). With 1 base removed from V and 11 bases from J, the gap between germline ends came to 17 bases. CDR3 length: 14 amino acids. The CDR3, as DNA: TGTGCCAGCAGCCAAGGTGTCCAGGGGCAGGGGGCTTTCTTT. This sequence encodes CASSQGVQGQGAFF. The full variable domain, rest sourced from reference TRBV3-1 and TRBJ1-1, is DTAVSQTPKYLVTQMGNDKSIKCEQNLGHDTMYWYKQDSKKFLKIMFSYNNKELIINETVPNRFSPKSPDKAHLNLHINSLELGDSAVYFCASSQGVQGQGAFFGQGTRLTVV.

The chain joins TRBV7-8 to TRBJ2-3; D unresolved. Trimming shortened V by 5 bases and J by 3 bases, and 15 bases separated the two germline ends. The CDR3 contains 15 residues. Germline V gene lookup returns CDR1 SGHVS and CDR2 FQNEAQ. CDR3 residues: CASSPKFVPTDTQYF. CDR3 sequence (DNA): TGTGCCAGCAGCCCGAAGTTCGTCCCTACAGATACGCAGTATTTT.

This clonotype was recorded many times. The chain recombines TRBV2 with TRBJ2-3; 7 bases match TRBD2. The CDR3 sequence is 14 residues long. Per the germline V gene, CDR1 is SNHLY and CDR2 is FYNNEI. V was pared by 5 bases and J by 3 bases, with 5 bases of the junction left unmatched. This chain's CDR3 is CASSRQGGTDTQYF. The CDR3 coding sequence is TGTGCCAGCAGTCGGCAGGGAGGGACAGATACGCAGTATTTT.

In its sample, this clonotype was seen many times. The chain couples TRBV28 to TRBJ1-1; D may be TRBD1 (6 bases). Trimming stripped 8 bases from V and 2 bases from J, with 15 bases between. CDR1 is MDHEN and CDR2 is SYDVKM in the germline V gene. The CDR3 loop spans 14 amino acids. CDR3 sequence: CASGGSGENTEAFF. CDR3 sequence (DNA): TGTGCCAGCGGGGGATCAGGGGAAAACACTGAAGCTTTCTTT. Full variable domain (outside the CDR3, taken from reference TRBV28 and TRBJ1-1): DVKVTQSSRYLVKRTGEKVFLECVQDMDHENMFWYRQDPGLGLRLIYFSYDVKMKEKGDIPEGYSVSREKKERFSLILESASTNQTSMYLCASGGSGENTEAFFGQGTRLTVV.

This chain joins TRBV30 and TRBJ2-2; possibly TRBD1 for D (6 bases). This CDR3 contains 11 residues. Trimming shortened V by 8 bases and J by 2 bases, and 6 bases separated the two germline ends. CDR1 and CDR2 from the germline V gene are GTSNPN and SVGIG (reference sequence). CDR3 sequence reads: CAGTNTGELFF. CDR3 nucleotides: TGTGCCGGGACAAACACCGGGGAGCTGTTTTTT.

This clonotype was observed at least ten times. The chain employs TRBV30 and TRBJ1-2; no clear D. The CDR3 has 13 residues. Trimming pared 0 bases from V and 5 bases from J, leaving 10 bases between. CDR1 and CDR2 from the germline V gene are GTSNPN and SVGIG (reference sequence). CDR3 sequence: CAWSVLQAYGYTF. Here the CDR3 DNA reads TGTGCCTGGAGTGTACTCCAGGCTTATGGCTACACCTTC.

The gene calls are TRBV20-1 and TRBJ2-1, with D maybe TRBD2 (7 bases). Trimming shortened V by 3 bases and J by 1 base, and 10 bases separated the two germline ends. CDR3 size: 14 residues. Germline V gives CDR1 DFQATT, CDR2 SNEGSKA (reference sequence). CDR3: CSASRGASYNEQFF. The CDR3 DNA follows: TGCAGTGCTAGTCGGGGGGCTTCCTACAATGAGCAGTTCTTC.

The chain combines TRBV7-2 with TRBJ2-3, with D unclear. This CDR3 is 14 amino acids long. Germline V gene data show CDR1 as SGHTA and CDR2 as FQGNSA. V dropped 3 bases and J dropped 0 bases, with 7 bases sitting between them. The CDR3 DNA is TGTGCCAGCAGCTTCCCCATCAGCACAGATACGCAGTATTTT. Translation gives CASSFPISTDTQYF.

CDR3 coding DNA: TGCGCCAGCAGCTTTGACGGAAACGAAGCTTTCTTT. Protein: CASSFDGNEAFF. This chain uses TRBV5-1 with TRBJ1-1; D is unclear. Per germline, CDR1 SGHRS and CDR2 YFSETQ. The CDR3 runs 12 residues. The V gene lost 2 bases and the J gene lost 8 bases, with 10 bases spanning the gap.

This clonotype was seen at least ten times. Compared with germline, one end of the junction differs, possibly owing to a read error. V gene TRBV7-7 combines with J gene TRBJ2-5; D may correspond to TRBD1 or TRBD2 (5 bases each). This CDR3 has 13 residues. Germline CDR1 is SSHAT and CDR2 is FNYEAQ (reference sequence). CDR3 DNA: TGTGCTAGCAGCCGGGACGTAGGGGAGACCCAGTACTTC. Its protein product is CASSRDVGETQYF.

This clonotype occurred many times. The J gene is TRBJ2-7, the V gene TRBV10-3; TRBD2 matches 7 bases. The ends lost 7 bases at V and 2 bases at J; junction bases unmatched: 11. The V gene's germline CDR1 is ENHRY and CDR2 SYGVKD. The CDR3 has 15 residues. The CDR3 DNA reads TGTGCCATCACCGCGGTCCCGGGACTACCCTACGAGCAGTACTTC. Translating it yields CAITAVPGLPYEQYF.

The rearrangement links TRBV29-1 to TRBJ2-7; no definite D call. From germline, CDR1 is SQVTM and CDR2 ANQGSEA. V was pared by 5 bases and J by 2 bases, with 13 bases between. The CDR3 is made up of 13 amino acids. The CDR3 DNA reads as TGCAGCGTTCTGGCGGAGCAAACCTACGAGCAGTACTTC. Amino acid sequence: CSVLAEQTYEQYF.

This clonotype was counted between two and nine times. The rearrangement links TRBV5-1 to TRBJ1-3; D is unresolved. The CDR3 spans 15 residues. Trimming took 0 bases from V and 3 from J, leaving 10 bases between them. The germline V gene encodes CDR1 SGHRS and CDR2 YFSETQ. DNA for the CDR3: TGCGCCAGCAGCTTGGAGTGGGGTGATGGAAACACCATATATTTT. Protein: CASSLEWGDGNTIYF.

The table lists this clonotype with many counts. The rearrangement links TRBV7-9 to TRBJ1-1; no reliable D call. From germline, CDR1 is SEHNR and CDR2 FQNEAQ (reference sequence). This CDR3 is 15 amino acids long. Trimming removed 3 bases at V and 0 bases at J, with 11 bases between. The CDR3, as DNA: TGTGCCAGCAGCTTCGACGCCTCTATGAACACTGAAGCTTTCTTT. It translates to CASSFDASMNTEAFF.

This clonotype was seen only a few times. V usage is TRBV28 and J usage is TRBJ1-1; tentatively, D is TRBD1 (5 bases). V was cut by 6 bases and J by 2 bases, with 16 bases left in between. CDR1 MDHEN and CDR2 SYDVKM come from the germline V gene. The CDR3 length is 15 residues. CDR3 sequence: CASRAPGDSNTEAFF. CDR3 DNA sequence: TGTGCCAGCAGAGCACCGGGCGACAGTAACACTGAAGCTTTCTTT.

CDR3 loop: CSSAPPRSDEQFF. The CDR3 nucleotides read TGCAGTTCAGCCCCACCCAGGAGCGATGAGCAGTTCTTC. The V gene is TRBV20-1, the J gene TRBJ2-1; D not certain. CDR1 DFQATT and CDR2 SNEGSKA come from the germline V gene (reference sequence). The CDR3 runs to 13 residues. V lost 8 bases and J 8 bases, leaving 19 bases between the germline ends.

This clonotype was recorded at least ten times. The chain carries TRBV13 and TRBJ2-7, with 9 positions matching TRBD1. CDR3 length: 13 residues. CDR1 is PRHDT and CDR2 is FYEKMQ in the germline V gene (reference sequence). Germline trimming cut 5 bases from V and 5 bases from J; bases unmatched to any gene: 4. The CDR3 DNA reads as TGTGCCAGCAGCAGTCGGACAGGGGACGAGCAGTACTTC. Protein: CASSSRTGDEQYF. The whole variable domain, filled in from reference TRBV13 and TRBJ2-7, reads AAGVIQSPRHLIKEKRETATLKCYPIPRHDTVYWYQQGPGQDPQFLISFYEKMQSDKGSIPDRFSAQQFSDYHSELNMSSLELGDSALYFCASSSRTGDEQYFGPGTRLTVT.

The CDR3 loop reads CASSLGGGFYEQYF. CDR3 DNA sequence: TGTGCCAGCAGCTTGGGAGGGGGCTTCTACGAGCAGTACTTC. The gene calls are TRBV5-8 and TRBJ2-7; 7 bases line up with TRBD1. Germline CDR1 and CDR2: SGHTS and YDEGEE. V trimming: 0 bases; J trimming: 3 bases; junction bases outside the gene matches: 3. The CDR3 runs to 14 residues.

The sample holds many counts of this clonotype. V and J are TRBV27 and TRBJ1-1; TRBD1 agrees at 7 bases. Germline V lookup: CDR1 MNHEY, CDR2 SMNVEV (reference sequence). The CDR3 has 12 amino acids. V dropped 4 bases and J dropped 11; count of bases not matched to a gene: 7. CDR3 in DNA: TGTGCCAGCAGTTCATTGGACAGGATGGCTTTCTTT. Its protein is CASSSLDRMAFF.

This clonotype was counted a few times. The chain employs TRBV5-4 and TRBJ1-6; D ambiguous. V was cut by 0 bases and J by 9 bases, with 16 bases left in between. CDR3 length: 16 residues. Germline CDR1 SGHNT, CDR2 YYREEE (reference sequence). The CDR3 nucleotides are TGTGCCAGCAGCTTGGCCCCGCGGGGAACGGGTTCACCCCTCCACTTT. Translating gives CASSLAPRGTGSPLHF. Based on the CDR3 plus reference TRBV5-4 and TRBJ1-6, the full variable domain is ETGVTQSPTHLIKTRGQQVTLRCSSQSGHNTVSWYQQALGQGPQFIFQYYREEENGRGNFPPRFSGLQFPNYSSELNVNALELDDSALYLCASSLAPRGTGSPLHFGNGTRLTVT.

This clonotype came up many times. V gene TRBV6-2 or TRBV6-3 combines with J gene TRBJ2-5; possibly TRBD1 for D (6 bases). Deletions cut 3 bases from V and 5 bases from J, with 16 bases between. CDR3 length: 15 amino acids. Germline lookup yields CDR1 MNHEY and CDR2 SVGEGT. This CDR3 is CASSYSRGSRETQYF. In DNA, the CDR3 is TGTGCCAGCAGTTATTCCAGGGGATCACGCGAGACCCAGTACTTC.